A selection of T cell receptor beta chains follows, all from one sample in a study of shared clonotypes between healthy human individuals. The table came from immunoSEQ multiplex PCR; TCRdb's copy has only in-frame clones and leaves some out. The sample yields about 700,000 clones, 92% seen once. Input material: naive CD8+ T cells sorted from blood. All receptors come from a man under 40 in good health. Both conserved end residues are part of each CDR3. A D gene is named only where the DNA matches it firmly. Only some rows state a clone size, as once, few, many or a class for expanded clones.

v_call	clone_size	j_call	d_call	cdr3_nt	cdr3_aa
TRBV5-1	NA	TRBJ2-1	TRBD1	TGCGCCAGCAGCATATGGACAGGGGGGACCAATGAGCAGTTCTTC	CASSIWTGGTNEQFF
TRBV2	few	TRBJ2-7	NA	TGTGCCAGCAGTGACGAGTACGAGCAGTACTTC	CASSDEYEQYF
TRBV11-2	NA	TRBJ2-1	NA	TGTGCCAGCAGCTTAGATCTACCAGGGCTTACAAATGAGCAGTTCTTC	CASSLDLPGLTNEQFF
TRBV4-1	NA	TRBJ1-5	NA	TGCGCCAGCAGCCAAGATCCGGGCCGGGCTCAGCCCCAGCATTTT	CASSQDPGRAQPQHF
TRBV27	NA	TRBJ2-7	TRBD2	TGTGCCAGCAGTCCCCTGGATAGCGGGGAAGAGCAGTACTTC	CASSPLDSGEEQYF
TRBV9	NA	TRBJ1-3	NA	TGTGCCAGCAGCGTGGGACGGATCTCTGGAAACACCATATATTTT	CASSVGRISGNTIYF
TRBV4-1	NA	TRBJ1-2	NA	TGCGCCAGCAGCACGGGGGGGAGTTTAGATGGCTACACCTTC	CASSTGGSLDGYTF
TRBV9	NA	TRBJ2-3	TRBD2	TGTGCCAGCAGCGTAGAGGGACTAGCAGACTTGACAGATACGCAGTATTTT	CASSVEGLADLTDTQYF
TRBV13	NA	TRBJ1-2	TRBD1	TGTGCCAGCAGGACCCGGGGACAGGGGGCAAACTATGGCTACACCTTC	CASRTRGQGANYGYTF
TRBV9	NA	TRBJ2-5	NA	TGTGCCAGCAGCGCCGCGGGACAGCCAGAGACCCAGTACTTC	CASSAAGQPETQYF
TRBV15	NA	TRBJ2-1	TRBD1	TGTGCCACCACCTCCGGGACAGGGGGCCACAATGAGCAGTTCTTC	CATTSGTGGHNEQFF
TRBV28	NA	TRBJ2-7	NA	TGTGCCAGCAGTTTGCTTGGGGTTTACTACGAGCAGTACTTC	CASSLLGVYYEQYF
TRBV6-1	NA	TRBJ1-2	NA	TGTGCCAGCACGCTGAGGTACTATGGCTACACCTTC	CASTLRYYGYTF
TRBV27	NA	TRBJ1-5	NA	TGTGCCAGCAGAGGTGGGGGGGGCAATCAGCCCCAGCATTTT	CASRGGGGNQPQHF
TRBV29-1	NA	TRBJ2-5	TRBD1	TGCAGCGTTGAAGGAACAGGGGGTTACCAAGAGACCCAGTACTTC	CSVEGTGGYQETQYF
TRBV21-1	once	TRBJ2-7	NA	TGTGCCAGCAGCAAAAATAAGGAAACCTACGAGCAGTACTTC	CASSKNKETYEQYF
TRBV5-4	NA	TRBJ2-1	TRBD2	TGTGCCAGCAGCTCCACTAGCGGTTACAATGAGCAGTTCTTC	CASSSTSGYNEQFF
TRBV27	once	TRBJ2-3	TRBD2	TGTGCCAGCAGTCCTGGGACTAGCGGGAGAGGTACGCAGTATTTT	CASSPGTSGRGTQYF